This T cell receptor (beta chain) was obtained from a study of blood T cell repertoires in COVID-19. Overall study context: Spain, Italy and the United States supplied samples that represented acute and convalescent COVID-19. PBMCs, B-cell-depleted T cells, or T cells were the source of the cDNA or gDNA that made up the material.

Only one count was recorded for this clone. The assay was immunoSEQ multiplex PCR, and TCRdb's table has in-frame clones only and misses some. The repertoire holds around 620,000 clones, with about nine tenths as singletons. There are 14 residues in the CDR3. CDR1 and CDR2 from the germline V gene are SGHTA and FQGNSA. The ends were cut back, 8 bases at V and 3 bases at J, with 16 bases in the middle. The sequence came from a woman aged 18-29 years with acute or convalescent COVID-19. The sequenced sample consisted of peripheral blood. The V call is TRBV7-2, the J call TRBJ1-1, with a possible D match to TRBD1 (5 bases). The CDR3 coding sequence is TGTGCCAGCGGACACCCAGGACCTTACACTGAAGCTTTCTTT. Translating it yields CASGHPGPYTEAFF.